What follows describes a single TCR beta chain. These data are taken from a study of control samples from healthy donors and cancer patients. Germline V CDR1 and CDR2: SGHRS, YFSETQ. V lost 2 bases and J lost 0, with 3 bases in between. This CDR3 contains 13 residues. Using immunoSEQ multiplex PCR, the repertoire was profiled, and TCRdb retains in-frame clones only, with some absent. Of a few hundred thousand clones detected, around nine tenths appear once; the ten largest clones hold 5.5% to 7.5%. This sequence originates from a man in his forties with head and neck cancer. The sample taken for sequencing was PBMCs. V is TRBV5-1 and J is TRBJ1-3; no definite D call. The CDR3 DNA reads TGCGCCAGCAGCTTTGACTCTGGAAACACCATATATTTT. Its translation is CASSFDSGNTIYF.